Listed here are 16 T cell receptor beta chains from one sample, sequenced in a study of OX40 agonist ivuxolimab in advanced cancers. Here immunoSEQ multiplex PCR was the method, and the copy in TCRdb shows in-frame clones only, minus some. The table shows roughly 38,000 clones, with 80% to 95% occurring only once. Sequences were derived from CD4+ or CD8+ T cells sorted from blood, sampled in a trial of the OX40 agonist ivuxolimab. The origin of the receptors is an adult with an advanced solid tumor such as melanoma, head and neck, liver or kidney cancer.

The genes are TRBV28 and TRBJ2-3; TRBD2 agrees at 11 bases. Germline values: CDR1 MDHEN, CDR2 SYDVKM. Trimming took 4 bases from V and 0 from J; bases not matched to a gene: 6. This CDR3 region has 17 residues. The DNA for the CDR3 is TGTGCCAGCAGTTCTCGACTAGCGGGGCTCAGCACAGATACGCAGTATTTT. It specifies CASSSRLAGLSTDTQYF.

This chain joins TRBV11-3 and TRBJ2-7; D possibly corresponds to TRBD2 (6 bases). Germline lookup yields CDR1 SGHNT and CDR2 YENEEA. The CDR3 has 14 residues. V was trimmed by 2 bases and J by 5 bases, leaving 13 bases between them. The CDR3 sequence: CASSLPGRRDEQYF. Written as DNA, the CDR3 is TGTGCCAGCAGCTTACCGGGGCGGAGGGACGAGCAGTACTTC.

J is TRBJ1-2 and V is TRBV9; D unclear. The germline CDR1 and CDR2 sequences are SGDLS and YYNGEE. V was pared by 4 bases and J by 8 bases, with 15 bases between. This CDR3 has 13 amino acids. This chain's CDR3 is CASSTRDIGGYTF. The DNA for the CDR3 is TGTGCCAGCAGCACTAGGGATATCGGAGGCTACACCTTC.

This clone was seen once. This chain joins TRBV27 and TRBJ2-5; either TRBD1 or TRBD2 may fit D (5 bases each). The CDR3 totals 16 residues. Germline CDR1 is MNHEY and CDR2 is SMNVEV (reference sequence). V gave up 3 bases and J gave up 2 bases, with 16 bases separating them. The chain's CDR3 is CASSLAVGTVQETQYF. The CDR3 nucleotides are TGTGCCAGCAGTTTGGCCGTCGGGACCGTGCAAGAGACCCAGTACTTC.

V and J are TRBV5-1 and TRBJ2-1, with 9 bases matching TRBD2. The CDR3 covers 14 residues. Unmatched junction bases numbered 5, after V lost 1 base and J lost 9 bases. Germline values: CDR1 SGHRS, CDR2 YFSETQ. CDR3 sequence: CASSLTSGYSEQFF. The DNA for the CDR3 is TGCGCCAGCAGCTTGACTAGCGGGTACTCTGAGCAGTTCTTC.

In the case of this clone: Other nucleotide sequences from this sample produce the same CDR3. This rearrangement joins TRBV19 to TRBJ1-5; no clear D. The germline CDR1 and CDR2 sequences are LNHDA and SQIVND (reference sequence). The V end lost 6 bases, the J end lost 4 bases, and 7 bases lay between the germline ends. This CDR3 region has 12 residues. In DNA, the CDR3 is TGTGCCAGTAGCCTGGGGAATCAGCCCCAGCATTTT. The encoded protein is CASSLGNQPQHF.

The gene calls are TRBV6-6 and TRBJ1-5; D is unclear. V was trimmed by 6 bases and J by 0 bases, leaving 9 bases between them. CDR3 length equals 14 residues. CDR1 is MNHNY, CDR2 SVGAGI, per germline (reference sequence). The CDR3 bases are TGTGCCAGCAGCCGGACGGATAGCAATCAGCCCCAGCATTTT. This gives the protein CASSRTDSNQPQHF.

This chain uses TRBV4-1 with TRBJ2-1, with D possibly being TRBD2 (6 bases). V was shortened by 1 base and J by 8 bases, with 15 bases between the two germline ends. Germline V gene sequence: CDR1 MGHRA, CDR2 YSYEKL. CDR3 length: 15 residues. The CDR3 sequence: CASSQGPTGVDEQFF. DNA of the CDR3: TGCGCCAGCAGCCAAGGGCCCACGGGGGTCGATGAGCAGTTCTTC.

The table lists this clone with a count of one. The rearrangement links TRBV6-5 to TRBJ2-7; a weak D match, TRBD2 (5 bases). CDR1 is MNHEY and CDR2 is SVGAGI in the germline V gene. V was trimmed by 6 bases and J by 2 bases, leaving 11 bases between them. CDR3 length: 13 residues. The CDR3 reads CASSKSGAYEQYF. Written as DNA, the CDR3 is TGTGCCAGCAGCAAAAGCGGAGCCTACGAGCAGTACTTC.

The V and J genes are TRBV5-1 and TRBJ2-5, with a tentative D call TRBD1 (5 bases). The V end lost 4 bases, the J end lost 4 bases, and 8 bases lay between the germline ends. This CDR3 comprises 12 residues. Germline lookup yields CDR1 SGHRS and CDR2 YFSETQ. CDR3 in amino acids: CASSRGGETQYF. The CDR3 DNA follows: TGCGCCAGCAGCAGGGGCGGAGAGACCCAGTACTTC.

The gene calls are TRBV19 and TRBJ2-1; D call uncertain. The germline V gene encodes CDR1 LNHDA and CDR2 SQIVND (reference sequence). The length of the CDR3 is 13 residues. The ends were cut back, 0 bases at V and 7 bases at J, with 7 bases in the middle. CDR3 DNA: TGTGCCAGTAGTATAGATCGGCAGAATGAGCAGTTCTTC. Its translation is CASSIDRQNEQFF.

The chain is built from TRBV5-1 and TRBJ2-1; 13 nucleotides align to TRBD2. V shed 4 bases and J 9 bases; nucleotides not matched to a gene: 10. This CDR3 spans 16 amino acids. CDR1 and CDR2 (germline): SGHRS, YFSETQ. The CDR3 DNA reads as TGCGCCAGCAGCCCGGAACCGGGACTAGCGGGAAGTGAGCAGTTCTTC. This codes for CASSPEPGLAGSEQFF.

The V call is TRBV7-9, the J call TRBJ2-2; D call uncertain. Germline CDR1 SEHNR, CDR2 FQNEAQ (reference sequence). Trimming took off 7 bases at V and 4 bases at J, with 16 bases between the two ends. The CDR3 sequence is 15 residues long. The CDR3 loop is CASTRSGVLTGELFF. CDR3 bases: TGTGCCAGCACCCGAAGTGGGGTTCTCACCGGGGAGCTGTTTTTT.

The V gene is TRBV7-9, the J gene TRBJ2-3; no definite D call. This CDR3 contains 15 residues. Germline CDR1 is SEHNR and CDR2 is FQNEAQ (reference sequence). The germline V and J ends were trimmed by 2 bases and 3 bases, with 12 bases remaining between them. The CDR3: CASSLWVEETDTQYF. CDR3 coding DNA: TGTGCCAGCAGCTTATGGGTCGAGGAGACAGATACGCAGTATTTT.

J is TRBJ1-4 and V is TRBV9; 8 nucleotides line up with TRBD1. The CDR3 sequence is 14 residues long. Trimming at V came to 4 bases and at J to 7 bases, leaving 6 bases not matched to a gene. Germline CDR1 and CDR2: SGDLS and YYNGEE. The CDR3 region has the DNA TGTGCCAGCAGCACGGACAGGGAAGGTGAAAAACTGTTTTTT. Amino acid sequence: CASSTDREGEKLFF.

The CDR3 DNA sequence: TGTGCCAGCAGCTCGGGACTAGCGACCTACGAGCAGTACTTC. Amino acids: CASSSGLATYEQYF. This chain links TRBV28 with TRBJ2-7; TRBD2 agrees at 10 bases. Trimming took 6 bases from V and 2 from J; bases not matched to a gene: 4. The CDR3 has 14 residues. The germline gives CDR1 MDHEN, CDR2 SYDVKM.